The 14 T cell receptor beta chains reported below all come from one sample, sequenced in a study of blood T cell repertoires in COVID-19. The method was immunoSEQ multiplex PCR; TCRdb's version includes in-frame clones alone and lacks a portion of them. The table records about 240,000 clones, roughly nine tenths of them present only once. The source material was peripheral blood. These receptors came from a woman aged 50 to 65 with COVID-19, enrolled during active disease.

The rearrangement joins TRBV30 to TRBJ2-3; D possibly corresponds to TRBD1 (6 bases). Per germline, CDR1 GTSNPN and CDR2 SVGIG (reference sequence). The CDR3 extends over 13 amino acids. V was cut by 2 bases and J by 4 bases, with 10 bases left in between. DNA of the CDR3: TGTGCCTGGAGTTTGACAGGTGCAGATACGCAGTATTTT. Amino acids: CAWSLTGADTQYF.

The V gene is TRBV30, the J gene TRBJ1-2; 7 positions match TRBD1. Germline CDR1 and CDR2: GTSNPN and SVGIG (reference sequence). The CDR3 loop spans 15 amino acids. Germline trimming cut 4 bases from V and 5 bases from J; bases unmatched to any gene: 13. CDR3 DNA sequence: TGTGCCTGGACCAAGGGGACAGTTGCAACTTATGGCTACACCTTC. Amino acid sequence: CAWTKGTVATYGYTF.

The rearrangement joins TRBV4-1 to TRBJ1-2; 7 bases fit TRBD1. There are 15 residues in the CDR3. V lost 2 bases, J lost 1 base, and 4 bases stayed unmatched. The germline V gene has CDR1 MGHRA and CDR2 YSYEKL. CDR3 DNA: TGCGCCAGCAGCCAACGGGACAGAGGTAACTATGGCTACACCTTC. Amino acids: CASSQRDRGNYGYTF.

The genes are TRBV28 and TRBJ2-3, with D possibly being TRBD1 (6 bases). The CDR3 loop spans 15 amino acids. CDR1 is MDHEN, CDR2 SYDVKM, per germline. V dropped 6 bases and J dropped 2 bases, with 15 bases sitting between them. Written as DNA, the CDR3 is TGTGCCAGCAGCGCGAGGCAGGGGAACACAGATACGCAGTATTTT. This translates into CASSARQGNTDTQYF.

The V gene is TRBV11-2, the J gene TRBJ2-3; 8 bases map to TRBD2. Germline loops: CDR1 SGHAT, CDR2 FQNNGV. Trimming cost V 6 bases and J 3 bases; bases outside gene matches: 17. The CDR3 totals 18 residues. In nucleotides, the CDR3 is TGTGCCAGCAGTCCACTCACTCTCCGGGGGGGCGGGACAGATACGCAGTATTTT. Its translation: CASSPLTLRGGGTDTQYF.

The V and J genes are TRBV29-1 and TRBJ1-1; D call uncertain. CDR1 and CDR2 (germline): SQVTM, ANQGSEA. Between the trimmed V and J ends, which lost 0 bases and 0 bases, there was a span of 14 bases. This CDR3 is built from 16 residues. CDR3 loop: CSVEERSGFVNTEAFF. The CDR3 DNA sequence: TGCAGCGTTGAAGAAAGGTCGGGGTTCGTGAACACTGAAGCTTTCTTT.

Points on this clone: The same CDR3 is also encoded by other DNA sequences in this sample. This sequence joins TRBV30 and TRBJ1-4, with 9 bases fitting TRBD1. Germline V gene sequence: CDR1 GTSNPN, CDR2 SVGIG (reference sequence). The CDR3 runs to 13 residues. The CDR3 coding sequence is TGTGCGACGGGACAGGGCCCTAATGAAAAACTGTTTTTT. The encoded protein is CATGQGPNEKLFF.

For the CDR3, the DNA is TGCGCCAGCAGTGAGTCGAGCACGCAGGGGAGGAACACTGAAGCTTTCTTT. The encoded protein is CASSESSTQGRNTEAFF. This chain joins TRBV10-1 and TRBJ1-1; D possibly corresponds to TRBD1 (6 bases). CDR1 and CDR2 from the germline V gene are WNHNN and SYGVQD (reference sequence). The CDR3 is made up of 17 amino acids. Trimming left V 0 bases short and J 1 base short, with 15 bases between.

On this clone: Within the sample, other DNA sequences also encode this same CDR3. The chain combines TRBV14 with TRBJ1-2; 10 bases fit TRBD1. CDR1 is SGHDN and CDR2 is FVKESK in the germline V gene. There are 14 residues in the CDR3. The trim removed 1 base at V and 6 bases at J, leaving 2 bases unmatched. The CDR3 DNA follows: TGTGCCAGCAGCCAAGTGACAGGGGGCAATGGCTACACCTTC. Translation: CASSQVTGGNGYTF.

The DNA of the CDR3 is TGTGCCAGTAGTCTGACGGGACTAGCGGGGGCAGGAACAAATGAGCAGTTCTTC. Translating it yields CASSLTGLAGAGTNEQFF. V and J are TRBV19 and TRBJ2-1; 14 bases map to TRBD2. J lost 7 bases, V lost 5 bases, and 13 bases had no gene match. Germline CDR1 reads LNHDA; CDR2 reads SQIVND (reference sequence). CDR3 size: 18 residues. The full variable domain, its missing parts supplied by reference TRBV19 and TRBJ2-1, is DGGITQSPKYLFRKEGQNVTLSCEQNLNHDAMYWYRQDPGQGLRLIYYSQIVNDFQKGDIAEGYSVSREKKESFPLTVTSAQKNPTAFYLCASSLTGLAGAGTNEQFFGPGTRLTVL.

V usage is TRBV7-3 and J usage is TRBJ2-2, with a weak D call TRBD2 (5 bases). This CDR3 has 13 amino acids. Germline assignment: CDR1 SGHTA and CDR2 FQGTGA. The germline V and J ends were trimmed by 4 bases and 7 bases, with 10 bases remaining between them. CDR3 DNA sequence: TGTGCCAGCAGCTCGGACCGGGGCGGGGAGCTGTTTTTT. Amino acids: CASSSDRGGELFF.

The CDR3 DNA is TGTGCTAGTGGTTCAGGCACCGTAGGGGGCACAGATACGCAGTATTTT. As protein: CASGSGTVGGTDTQYF. The V call is TRBV12-5, the J call TRBJ2-3; a weak D match, TRBD1 (5 bases). V was shortened by 4 bases and J by 1 base, with 15 bases between the two germline ends. The CDR3 has 16 amino acids. Germline V gene sequence: CDR1 LGHNT, CDR2 FRNRAP.

The V gene is TRBV14, the J gene TRBJ2-3; D ambiguous. The V gene's germline CDR1 is SGHDN and CDR2 FVKESK. The V end lost 1 base, the J end lost 3 bases, and 14 bases lay between the germline ends. The CDR3 is made up of 16 amino acids. CDR3 nucleotides: TGTGCCAGCAGCCAAGTCCCGTTTTCAGGAACAGATACGCAGTATTTT. Protein: CASSQVPFSGTDTQYF.

Of note for this clone: The identical CDR3 is also encoded by other nucleotide sequences in the sample. The gene calls are TRBV5-1 and TRBJ2-7, with D perhaps TRBD2 (6 bases). The CDR3 length is 14 residues. Germline values: CDR1 SGHRS, CDR2 YFSETQ. CDR3 DNA: TGCGCTAGCGCCTTAAGGGGCGGGGATGGGGAGCAGTACTTC. Protein: CASALRGGDGEQYF.